The entry that follows covers one T cell receptor (beta chain) sequence. Antigen: not known. The PCR used 60 Vbeta and 13 Jbeta primers. Under the authors' procedure: As a later analysis found, there were about 80 million unique TCR beta chains, of which roughly 11 million were shared. Using immunoSEQ multiplex PCR, the repertoire was profiled, and TCRdb retains in-frame clones only, with some absent. That table is the source of V, J and clone size, and D and trimming were worked out from the DNA. The repertoire holds about 130,000 clones, with approximately 81% as singletons. This entry belongs to a study of cytomegalovirus exposure and HLA in healthy donors. Study-level results: Presence/absence analyses assumed roughly uniform sequencing depth across donors. Only CMV serostatus was available as immune exposure information. Versus the roughly 690-donor mean, an Asian-associated ancestry cluster reportedly showed fewer N-insertions in a later analysis.

The clonotype was recovered from a man younger than 35 in good health and CMV-seronegative. Input material: PBMCs.

The CDR3, as DNA: TGTGCCAGCAGCCCAAGGGACAGGGGCTACGAGCAGTACTTC. Its translation is CASSPRDRGYEQYF. The chain combines TRBV11-3 with TRBJ2-7; 10 bases line up with TRBD1. CDR1 and CDR2 from the germline V gene are SGHNT and YENEEA. CDR3 length: 14 residues. Trimming at V came to 5 bases and at J to 3 bases, leaving 4 bases not matched to a gene.